This T cell receptor (beta chain) stems from a study of cytomegalovirus exposure and HLA in healthy donors. Notes on the study in general: The classifier, whose performance was assessed in both the original and validation cohorts, reportedly diagnosed cytomegalovirus status with high specificity and sensitivity. In an earlier analysis, most TCR beta V segments were productive about 87% or about 30% of the time.

This clone was detected only once. The antigen is not known. Looked up from germline, CDR1 is SGHTA and CDR2 is FQGNSA. CDR3 length: 13 residues. Trimming took off 2 bases at V and 3 bases at J, with 6 bases between the two ends. Primers for the PCR totalled 60 Vbeta and 13 Jbeta. Method: immunoSEQ multiplex PCR; TCRdb's copy keeps in-frame clones and lacks some. The top ten hold around 2% of the sample, which has some 140,000 clones, 75% to 80% seen once. This receptor was taken from a man aged 30-40 years in good health and CMV-seronegative. Source material: PBMCs. This rearrangement joins TRBV7-2 to TRBJ2-3; D is uncertain. The CDR3 DNA reads TGTGCCAGCAGCTTAAGCCTAACAGATACGCAGTATTTT. Translation gives CASSLSLTDTQYF. Based on the CDR3 plus reference TRBV7-2 and TRBJ2-3, the full variable domain is GAGVSQSPSNKVTEKGKDVELRCDPISGHTALYWYRQSLGQGLEFLIYFQGNSAPDKSGLPSDRFSAERTGGSVSTLTIQRTQQEDSAVYLCASSLSLTDTQYFGPGTRLTVL.